Listed below are T cell receptor beta chains from one sample, sequenced in a study of T cell responses to AZD1222 COVID-19 vaccine. Method: immunoSEQ multiplex PCR; TCRdb's copy keeps in-frame clones and lacks some. In the table there are 100,000 to 150,000 clones, over 70% of which are singletons. Here the sequenced sample was peripheral blood, taken on day 0 of AZD1222 vaccination. Receptors were obtained from an adult in good health. The conserved cysteine and the conserved F or W are not part of the CDR3 here. Size tells how often a clone was seen (once, few, many) or the class of an expanded clone, and some rows leave it out.

CDR3 protein: ASSSVLMYGYT
clone size: .
V gene: TRBV7-9

CDR3 protein: ASSLGSLYEQY
clone size: .
V gene: TRBV12-3/TRBV12-4

CDR3 protein: ASSLNGNSNEKLF
clone size: once
V gene: TRBV7-9

CDR3 protein: ASSWVGGGLGSPLH
clone size: .
V gene: TRBV28

CDR3 protein: ASSPGPTDTQY
clone size: .
V gene: TRBV7-7

CDR3 protein: ASSQEQGLSNSGYT
clone size: .
V gene: TRBV4-1

CDR3 protein: ASSFYGTGGGQPQH
clone size: .
V gene: TRBV6-6

CDR3 protein: ASSYREGLNTEAF
clone size: .
V gene: TRBV6-5

CDR3 protein: ASSLRLQGALDTQY
clone size: .
V gene: TRBV7-2

CDR3 protein: ASSGTGSRRWNEQF
clone size: once
V gene: TRBV7-9

CDR3 protein: ASSLVGQGGNTIY
clone size: .
V gene: TRBV5-1

CDR3 protein: ASSSGGLAKNIQY
clone size: .
V gene: TRBV6-5

CDR3 protein: SVGDSYEQY
clone size: once
V gene: TRBV29-1

CDR3 protein: ASSFEAAKNIQY
clone size: .
V gene: TRBV5-6

CDR3 protein: ASSWGRQDGSPLH
clone size: .
V gene: TRBV7-9

CDR3 protein: ASSSLAGGNPYNEQF
clone size: .
V gene: TRBV5-6

CDR3 protein: ASSLYVGVAF
clone size: .
V gene: TRBV7-9

CDR3 protein: ASSEQTTNYGYT
clone size: .
V gene: TRBV2

CDR3 protein: ASSPPNSATYGYT
clone size: .
V gene: TRBV18

CDR3 protein: ATSDLSGRDLAFYT
clone size: .
V gene: TRBV24-1

CDR3 protein: ASSPRDRLEEQY
clone size: few
V gene: TRBV9

CDR3 protein: ASSYGSTGELF
clone size: .
V gene: TRBV6-5

CDR3 protein: ASSLSRQGENIQY
clone size: .
V gene: TRBV6-5

CDR3 protein: ASSTQENTEAF
clone size: .
V gene: TRBV10-2

CDR3 protein: ASSPGGINEKLF
clone size: .
V gene: TRBV5-4

CDR3 protein: ASSIVAGLLNQPQH
clone size: .
V gene: TRBV19

CDR3 protein: ASRDSRGWGYT
clone size: .
V gene: TRBV28

CDR3 protein: ATSDGRTNEQF
clone size: .
V gene: TRBV24-1

CDR3 protein: ASSQEMGATGELF
clone size: .
V gene: TRBV4-3

CDR3 protein: ASSPTGDEQF
clone size: .
V gene: TRBV18

CDR3 protein: AWGVETQY
clone size: once
V gene: TRBV30

CDR3 protein: ASSQDVYQGGENTEAF
clone size: .
V gene: TRBV4-2

CDR3 protein: SVVTSGDNEQF
clone size: .
V gene: TRBV29-1

CDR3 protein: ASSPWDRETGELF
clone size: .
V gene: TRBV7-2

CDR3 protein: ASSLGGSGQSQPQH
clone size: few
V gene: TRBV7-9

CDR3 protein: ATSDGTTNTGELF
clone size: few
V gene: TRBV10-3

CDR3 protein: ASSVDGGNSNQPQH
clone size: .
V gene: TRBV9

CDR3 protein: ASSPRRGTAGELF
clone size: .
V gene: TRBV18

CDR3 protein: ASSSSNTQY
clone size: .
V gene: TRBV12-3/TRBV12-4

CDR3 protein: ASSSRTAMGNQPQH
clone size: .
V gene: TRBV6-5

CDR3 protein: ASRARTGIFNTGELF
clone size: .
V gene: TRBV2

CDR3 protein: ASSLGRGLGGANVLT
clone size: .
V gene: TRBV7-6

CDR3 protein: ASSPSDGVGYT
clone size: .
V gene: TRBV18

CDR3 protein: ASSLPLGSEQF
clone size: .
V gene: TRBV7-9

CDR3 protein: ASSPNTGGSGSTEAF
clone size: .
V gene: TRBV6-6

CDR3 protein: ASGTAFKMNTEAF
clone size: .
V gene: TRBV6-5

CDR3 protein: ASTREEGTEAF
clone size: few
V gene: TRBV6-5

CDR3 protein: ASSQAGAAKLF
clone size: .
V gene: TRBV14

CDR3 protein: ASYSPFTNYGYT
clone size: .
V gene: TRBV6-6

CDR3 protein: SATVGGRGSYGYT
clone size: .
V gene: TRBV29-1